This passage covers 5 T cell receptor beta chains from one sample sequenced in a study of T cell responses to AZD1222 COVID-19 vaccine. Profiling relied on immunoSEQ multiplex PCR, and the TCRdb table lists in-frame clones only, not all of them. The sample contains 95,000 to 150,000 clones, around nine tenths of which appear only once. Sequenced material: peripheral blood, taken on day 0 of AZD1222 vaccination. These receptors were collected from an adult in good health.

Remarks on this clone: An end of the junction differs from the germline gene, which may be a read error. The chain uses TRBV7-7 and TRBJ2-5; the match to TRBD1 covers 9 bases. Per the germline V gene, CDR1 is SSHAT and CDR2 is FNYEAQ (reference sequence). This CDR3 spans 19 amino acids. Written as DNA, the CDR3 is TGTGCTAGCAGCTTAGCGCGTGGGACAGGGACCTTAAGCCAAGAGACCCAGTACTTC. Protein product: CASSLARGTGTLSQETQYF. The whole variable domain, remainder taken from reference TRBV7-7 and TRBJ2-5, is GAGVSQSPRYKVTKRGQDVTLRCDPISSHATLYWYQQALGQGPEFLTYFNYEAQPDKSGLPSDRFSAERPEGSISTLTIQRTEQRDSAMYRCASSLARGTGTLSQETQYFGPGTRLLVL.

This sequence joins TRBV5-1 and TRBJ2-7, with 8 bases fitting TRBD1. The CDR3 sequence is 14 residues long. Germline CDR1 SGHRS, CDR2 YFSETQ. The ends lost 4 bases at V and 3 bases at J; junction bases unmatched: 6. CDR3 loop: CASSKDRAGYEQYF. The CDR3 region has the DNA TGCGCCAGCAGCAAGGACAGGGCTGGCTACGAGCAGTACTTC.

The chain combines TRBV19 with TRBJ1-1, with D hard to call. Trimming left V 7 bases short and J 6 bases short, with 18 bases between. This CDR3 has 14 residues. Germline lookup yields CDR1 LNHDA and CDR2 SQIVND (reference sequence). CDR3 nucleotides: TGTGCCAGTACCCGGACCCAAAGCCTAGCTGAAGCTTTCTTT. Translating it yields CASTRTQSLAEAFF.

V usage is TRBV7-8 and J usage is TRBJ1-1; D is unclear. Per germline, CDR1 SGHVS and CDR2 FQNEAQ. The V end was cut by 0 bases, the J end by 1 base, with 6 bases between. This CDR3 region has 14 residues. This chain's CDR3 is CASSLAGENTEAFF. DNA for the CDR3: TGTGCCAGCAGCTTAGCAGGCGAGAACACTGAAGCTTTCTTT.

J is TRBJ1-5 and V is TRBV24-1; D possibly corresponds to TRBD1 (5 bases). CDR1 and CDR2 from the germline V gene are KGHDR and SFDVKD. The V gene lost 4 bases and the J gene lost 0 bases, with 12 bases spanning the gap. This CDR3 is built from 16 residues. In nucleotides, the CDR3 is TGTGCCACCAGTGACGACGGGGGGGATAGCAATCAGCCCCAGCATTTT. This translates into CATSDDGGDSNQPQHF.